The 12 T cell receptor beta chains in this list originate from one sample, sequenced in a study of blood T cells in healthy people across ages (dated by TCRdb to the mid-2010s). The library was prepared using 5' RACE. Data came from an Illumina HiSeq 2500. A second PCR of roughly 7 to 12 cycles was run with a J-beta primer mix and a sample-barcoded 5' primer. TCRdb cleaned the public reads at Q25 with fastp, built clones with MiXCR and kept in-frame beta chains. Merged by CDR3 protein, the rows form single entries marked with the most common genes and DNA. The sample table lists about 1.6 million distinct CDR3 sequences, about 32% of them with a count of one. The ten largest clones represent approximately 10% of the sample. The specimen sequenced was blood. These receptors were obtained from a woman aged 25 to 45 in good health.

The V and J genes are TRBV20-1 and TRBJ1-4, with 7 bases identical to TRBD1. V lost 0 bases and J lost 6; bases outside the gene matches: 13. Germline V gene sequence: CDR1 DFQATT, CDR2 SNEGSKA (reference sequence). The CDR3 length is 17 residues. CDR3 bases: TGCAGTGCTAGAGATAGAACAGGGGAGTCGGGGGATGAAAAACTGTTTTTT. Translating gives CSARDRTGESGDEKLFF.

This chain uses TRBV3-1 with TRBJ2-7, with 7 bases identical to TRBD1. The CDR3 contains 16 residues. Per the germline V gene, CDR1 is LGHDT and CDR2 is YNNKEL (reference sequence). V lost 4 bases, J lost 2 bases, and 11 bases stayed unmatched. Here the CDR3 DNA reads TGTGCCAGCAGCCGCTTTAGGGACAGAAGACCCTACGAGCAGTACTTC. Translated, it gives CASSRFRDRRPYEQYF.

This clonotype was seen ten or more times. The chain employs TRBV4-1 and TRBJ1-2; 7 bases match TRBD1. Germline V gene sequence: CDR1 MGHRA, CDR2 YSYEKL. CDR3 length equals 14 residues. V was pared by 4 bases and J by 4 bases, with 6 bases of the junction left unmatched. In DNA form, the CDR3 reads TGCGCCAGCAGCCCAGACAGGGAAATCTATGGCTACACCTTC. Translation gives CASSPDREIYGYTF.

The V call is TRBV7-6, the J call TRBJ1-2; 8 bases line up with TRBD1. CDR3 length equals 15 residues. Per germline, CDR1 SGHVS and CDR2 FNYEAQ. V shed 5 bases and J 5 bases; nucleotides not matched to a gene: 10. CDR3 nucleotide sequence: TGTGCCAGCAGCCCCGATGGGGACAGGTCATATGGCTACACCTTC. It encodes CASSPDGDRSYGYTF.

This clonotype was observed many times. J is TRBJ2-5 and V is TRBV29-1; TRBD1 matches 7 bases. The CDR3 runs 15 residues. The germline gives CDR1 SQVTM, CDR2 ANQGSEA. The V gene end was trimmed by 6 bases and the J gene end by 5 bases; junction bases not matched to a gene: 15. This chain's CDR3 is CSVVRDSWGPETQYF. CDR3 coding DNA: TGCAGCGTGGTCCGGGACAGCTGGGGTCCGGAGACCCAGTACTTC.

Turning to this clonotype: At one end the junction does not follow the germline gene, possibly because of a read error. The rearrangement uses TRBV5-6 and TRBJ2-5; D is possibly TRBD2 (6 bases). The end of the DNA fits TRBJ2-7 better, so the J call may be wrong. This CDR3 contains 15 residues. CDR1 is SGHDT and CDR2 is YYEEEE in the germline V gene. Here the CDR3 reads CTSGSDTGLIYEQYF. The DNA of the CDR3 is TGTACCAGCGGCTCCGACACGGGACTGATTTACGAGCAGTACTTC.

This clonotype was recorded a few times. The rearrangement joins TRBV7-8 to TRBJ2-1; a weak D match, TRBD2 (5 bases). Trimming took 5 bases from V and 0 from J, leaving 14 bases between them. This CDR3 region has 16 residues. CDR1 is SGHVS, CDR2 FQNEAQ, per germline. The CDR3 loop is CASSRPRLASYNEQFF. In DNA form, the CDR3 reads TGTGCCAGCAGCCGTCCCCGGCTAGCCTCCTACAATGAGCAGTTCTTC.

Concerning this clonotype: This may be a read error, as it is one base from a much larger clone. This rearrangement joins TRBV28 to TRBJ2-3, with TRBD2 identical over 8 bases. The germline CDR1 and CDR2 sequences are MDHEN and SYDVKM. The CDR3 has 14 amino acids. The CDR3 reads CAGSPRGLGGTQYF. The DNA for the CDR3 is TGTGCCGGCAGTCCCCGGGGACTAGGGGGTACGCAGTATTTT.

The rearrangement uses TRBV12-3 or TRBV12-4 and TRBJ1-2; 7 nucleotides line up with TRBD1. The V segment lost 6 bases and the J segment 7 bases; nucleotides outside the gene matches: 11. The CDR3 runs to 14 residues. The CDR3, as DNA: TGTGCCAGCAGCAGGACAGGTCGCAGGGGTGGCTACACCTTC. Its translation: CASSRTGRRGGYTF.

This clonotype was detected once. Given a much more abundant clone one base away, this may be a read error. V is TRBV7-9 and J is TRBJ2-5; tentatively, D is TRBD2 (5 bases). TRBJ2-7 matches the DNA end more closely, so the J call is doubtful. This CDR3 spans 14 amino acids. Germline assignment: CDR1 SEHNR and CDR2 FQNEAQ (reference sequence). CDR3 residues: CAGSLGGPTYEQYF. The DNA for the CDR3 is TGTGCCGGCAGCTTAGGAGGACCCACCTACGAGCAGTACTTC.

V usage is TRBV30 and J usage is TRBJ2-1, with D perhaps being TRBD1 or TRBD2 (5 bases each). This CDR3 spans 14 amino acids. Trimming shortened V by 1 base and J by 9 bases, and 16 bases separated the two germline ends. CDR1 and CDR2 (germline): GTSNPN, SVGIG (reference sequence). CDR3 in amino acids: CAWSGNPGQTEQFF. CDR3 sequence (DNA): TGTGCCTGGAGTGGAAATCCGGGGCAGACTGAGCAGTTCTTC.

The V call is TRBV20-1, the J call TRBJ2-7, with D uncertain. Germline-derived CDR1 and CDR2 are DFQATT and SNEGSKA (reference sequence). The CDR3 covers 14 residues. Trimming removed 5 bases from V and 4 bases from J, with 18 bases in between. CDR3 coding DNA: TGCAGTGCTTACCTTCCGGGCAGAACTTACGAGCAGTACTTC. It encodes CSAYLPGRTYEQYF.